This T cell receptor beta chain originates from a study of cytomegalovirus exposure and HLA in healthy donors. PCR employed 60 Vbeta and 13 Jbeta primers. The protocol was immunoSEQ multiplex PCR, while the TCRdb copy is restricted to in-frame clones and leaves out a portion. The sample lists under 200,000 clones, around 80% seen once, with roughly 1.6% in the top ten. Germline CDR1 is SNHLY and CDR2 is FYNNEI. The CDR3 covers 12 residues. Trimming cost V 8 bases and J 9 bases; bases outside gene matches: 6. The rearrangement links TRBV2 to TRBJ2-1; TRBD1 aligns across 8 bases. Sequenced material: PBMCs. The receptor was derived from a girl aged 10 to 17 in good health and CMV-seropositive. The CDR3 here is CASGTGGSEQFF. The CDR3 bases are TGTGCCAGCGGAACAGGGGGGAGTGAGCAGTTCTTC.